This TCR beta chain derives from a study of T cell responses to AZD1222 COVID-19 vaccine. Study results and limitations: Vaccination with two AZD1222 doses was followed by a rise in Spike-specific TCR breadth and depth.

Sequenced by immunoSEQ multiplex PCR; TCRdb stores in-frame clones only, minus some. The sample has about 130,000 clones, 88% seen once. In its sample, this clone was seen a few times. Its target is not known. The CDR3 contains 11 residues. V dropped 5 bases and J dropped 7 bases, with 11 bases sitting between them. Per germline, CDR1 DFQATT and CDR2 SNEGSKA (reference sequence). This TCR came from an adult in good health. Sequenced material: peripheral blood, taken on day 0 of AZD1222 vaccination. This rearrangement joins TRBV20-1 to TRBJ1-1; tentatively, D is TRBD1 (6 bases). This chain's CDR3 is CSAPGQFEAFF. Here the CDR3 DNA reads TGCAGTGCTCCCGGACAGTTTGAAGCTTTCTTT.